A single sample is the source of the 26 T cell receptor beta chains below, sequenced in a study of blood T cell repertoires in COVID-19. The repertoire was sequenced with immunoSEQ multiplex PCR; TCRdb's copy has only in-frame clones and lacks some. The sample has about 200,000 clones; over 60% are singletons. The specimen sequenced was peripheral blood. These receptors all stem from a woman between 70 and 85 years old with acute or convalescent COVID-19.

This clone has a handful of counts. The rearrangement uses TRBV19 and TRBJ1-5; D gene uncertain. CDR1 is LNHDA, CDR2 SQIVND, per germline (reference sequence). This CDR3 contains 15 residues. Trimming left V 1 base short and J 4 bases short, with 11 bases between. CDR3 sequence: CASSIGASGNQPQHF. The CDR3 region has the DNA TGTGCCAGTAGTATAGGGGCGTCCGGTAATCAGCCCCAGCATTTT. Complete variable domain (other parts from reference TRBV19 and TRBJ1-5): DGGITQSPKYLFRKEGQNVTLSCEQNLNHDAMYWYRQDPGQGLRLIYYSQIVNDFQKGDIAEGYSVSREKKESFPLTVTSAQKNPTAFYLCASSIGASGNQPQHFGDGTRLSIL.

J is TRBJ2-5 and V is TRBV14, with TRBD2 as a possible D gene (6 bases). The CDR3 consists of 13 residues. Per germline, CDR1 SGHDN and CDR2 FVKESK. Trimming took off 5 bases at V and 1 base at J, with 8 bases between the two ends. The CDR3 nucleotides are TGTGCCAGCAGCAGGGGAGGCCAAGAGACCCAGTACTTC. Protein: CASSRGGQETQYF.

This clone was counted between two and nine times. V usage is TRBV7-3 and J usage is TRBJ2-5, with D possibly being TRBD1 (5 bases). V was clipped by 5 bases and J by 5 bases, with 12 bases between them. The germline gives CDR1 SGHTA, CDR2 FQGTGA. The CDR3 length is 13 residues. In DNA, the CDR3 is TGTGCCAGCAGCCCAGGGCAGTCGGAGACCCAGTACTTC. Encoded protein: CASSPGQSETQYF. Looking up the rest from reference TRBV7-3 and TRBJ2-5 gives the full variable domain: GAGVSQTPSNKVTEKGKYVELRCDPISGHTALYWYRQSLGQGPEFLIYFQGTGAADDSGLPNDRFFAVRPEGSVSTLKIQRTERGDSAVYLCASSPGQSETQYFGPGTRLLVL.

The chain uses TRBV18 and TRBJ1-2; D is ambiguous. The V gene lost 6 bases and the J gene lost 8 bases, with 13 bases spanning the gap. The CDR3 is 12 amino acids. In germline, CDR1 is KGHSH, CDR2 LQKENI. The CDR3 DNA reads as TGTGCCAGCTCCGACCGACAAGACGGCTACACCTTC. Translating gives CASSDRQDGYTF. Drawing the rest from reference TRBV18 and TRBJ1-2, the complete variable domain is NAGVMQNPRHLVRRRGQEARLRCSPMKGHSHVYWYRQLPEEGLKFMVYLQKENIIDESGMPKERFSAEFPKEGPSILRIQQVVRGDSAAYFCASSDRQDGYTFGSGTRLTVV.

The chain recombines TRBV3-1 (or the pseudogene TRBV3-2) with TRBJ1-3; D not certain. The CDR3 spans 16 residues. CDR1 is LGHDT, CDR2 YNNKEL, per germline (reference sequence). V lost 1 base and J lost 4, with 14 bases in between. CDR3 sequence: CASSQVYSLYGNTIYF. In DNA form, the CDR3 reads TGTGCCAGCAGCCAAGTGTACAGCCTGTACGGAAACACCATATATTTT.

This clone was seen a single time. The V gene is TRBV4-3, the J gene TRBJ2-5, with 9 nucleotides matching TRBD2. The CDR3 spans 16 residues. The germline V gene has CDR1 LGHNA and CDR2 YSLEER. Trimming at V came to 0 bases and at J to 0 bases, leaving 2 bases not matched to a gene. The CDR3 spells CASSQERGGYQETQYF. In DNA form, the CDR3 reads TGCGCCAGCAGCCAAGAGCGGGGGGGGTACCAAGAGACCCAGTACTTC.

The V call is TRBV6-5, the J call TRBJ1-1; the match to TRBD1 covers 7 bases. Losses at the gene ends were 11 bases for V and 5 bases for J; bases not matched to a gene: 11. The CDR3 totals 13 residues. CDR1 is MNHEY, CDR2 SVGAGI, per germline. The CDR3 region is CASLQGGVTEAFF. CDR3 nucleotides: TGTGCCTCTTTGCAGGGGGGAGTAACTGAAGCTTTCTTT.

This clone was seen once. CDR3 amino acids: CASSMRGGAVTGELFF. The CDR3, as DNA: TGTGCCAGCAGCATGCGAGGGGGCGCGGTGACCGGGGAGCTGTTTTTT. This sequence joins TRBV27 and TRBJ2-2; TRBD1 aligns across 7 bases. Germline CDR1 and CDR2: MNHEY and SMNVEV (reference sequence). The junction had 12 bases not matched to a gene; V was cut back by 6 bases and J by 5 bases. This CDR3 is 16 amino acids long.

This clone was seen only a few times. The chain uses TRBV19 and TRBJ2-7; D not certain. The CDR3 is 13 amino acids. CDR1 LNHDA and CDR2 SQIVND come from the germline V gene (reference sequence). V was trimmed by 2 bases and J by 2 bases, leaving 7 bases between them. DNA for the CDR3: TGTGCCAGTAGTATACAGGTTGCCTACGAGCAGTACTTC. It encodes CASSIQVAYEQYF.

This chain connects TRBV19 to TRBJ2-3; 8 bases are a match to TRBD2. Germline-derived CDR1 and CDR2 are LNHDA and SQIVND (reference sequence). The ends lost 3 bases at V and 2 bases at J; junction bases unmatched: 13. This CDR3 has 18 amino acids. CDR3 residues: CASSIASGGVRNTDTQYF. CDR3 nucleotide sequence: TGTGCCAGTAGTATTGCTTCCGGGGGGGTTAGGAACACAGATACGCAGTATTTT.

This clone was detected once. The chain links TRBV7-3 to TRBJ1-2; 8 bases line up with TRBD1. Germline V gene data show CDR1 as SGHTA and CDR2 as FQGTGA. This CDR3 has 13 residues. Losses at the gene ends were 5 bases for V and 6 bases for J; bases not matched to a gene: 5. The CDR3 is CASSRQGSDGYTF. The CDR3 coding sequence is TGTGCCAGCAGCCGACAGGGGTCGGATGGCTACACCTTC.

This clone was seen more than once but under ten times. The V and J genes are TRBV5-1 and TRBJ2-7; the D gene is possibly TRBD2 (5 bases). This CDR3 is 14 amino acids long. Germline V gives CDR1 SGHRS, CDR2 YFSETQ. V shed 1 base and J shed 6 bases, with 14 bases lying between them. CDR3 region: CASSLTPSQGEQYF. The CDR3 nucleotides are TGCGCCAGCAGCTTGACCCCTAGCCAAGGCGAGCAGTACTTC.

The chain has TRBV3-1 (or the pseudogene TRBV3-2) and TRBJ2-3; D is perhaps TRBD1 (7 bases). The length of the CDR3 is 14 residues. V gave up 5 bases and J gave up 3 bases, with 12 bases separating them. CDR1 and CDR2 from the germline V gene are LGHDT and YNNKEL (reference sequence). CDR3 bases: TGTGCCAGCAGCTCCCAGGGGGGAACAGATACGCAGTATTTT. This encodes CASSSQGGTDTQYF.

This chain links TRBV7-8 with TRBJ2-2; 12 bases are a match to TRBD2. The CDR3 length is 16 residues. Germline V gene lookup returns CDR1 SGHVS and CDR2 FQNEAQ. The V and J ends lost 6 bases and 1 base, in that order; junction bases with no gene match: 3. The CDR3 spells CASSRLAGVNTGELFF. As DNA, the CDR3 is TGTGCCAGCAGTCGACTAGCGGGGGTGAACACCGGGGAGCTGTTTTTT.

This clone has a handful of counts. This rearrangement joins TRBV3-1 (or the pseudogene TRBV3-2) to TRBJ1-2; 8 bases are shared with TRBD1. V shed 7 bases and J 1 base; nucleotides not matched to a gene: 2. Germline-derived CDR1 and CDR2 are LGHDT and YNNKEL (reference sequence). The CDR3 spans 13 residues. The CDR3 here is CASNGQGNYGYTF. CDR3 coding DNA: TGTGCCAGCAACGGACAGGGTAACTATGGCTACACCTTC.

The chain combines TRBV10-3 with TRBJ2-5; D perhaps matches TRBD1 (5 bases). Trimming cost V 4 bases and J 2 bases, with 8 bases left between them. The germline V gene encodes CDR1 ENHRY and CDR2 SYGVKD. The CDR3 extends over 13 amino acids. The CDR3 bases are TGTGCCATCAGTGGACAGTTGCAAGAGACCCAGTACTTC. Protein: CAISGQLQETQYF.

The chain has TRBV25-1 and TRBJ2-4, with D unclear. Germline values: CDR1 MGHDK, CDR2 SYGVNS. V was cut by 4 bases and J by 7 bases, with 5 bases left in between. The CDR3 loop spans 11 amino acids. The CDR3 protein is CASSVGNIQYF. The CDR3 DNA reads TGTGCCAGCAGTGTGGGCAACATTCAGTACTTC.

The rearrangement uses TRBV25-1 and TRBJ2-5; D is ambiguous. This CDR3 contains 15 residues. Between the trimmed V and J ends, which lost 2 bases and 1 base, there was a span of 11 bases. In germline, CDR1 is MGHDK, CDR2 SYGVNS. The CDR3 sequence: CASSEPQVGQETQYF. CDR3 in DNA: TGTGCCAGCAGTGAACCCCAGGTCGGCCAAGAGACCCAGTACTTC. The whole variable domain, filled in from reference TRBV25-1 and TRBJ2-5, reads EADIYQTPRYLVIGTGKKITLECSQTMGHDKMYWYQQDPGMELHLIHYSYGVNSTEKGDLSSESTVSRIRTEHFPLTLESARPSHTSQYLCASSEPQVGQETQYFGPGTRLLVL.

The chain is built from TRBV5-5 and TRBJ1-4; D call uncertain. The germline V and J ends were trimmed by 2 bases and 4 bases, with 15 bases remaining between them. Germline lookup yields CDR1 SGHKS and CDR2 YYEKEE (reference sequence). This CDR3 has 16 residues. For the CDR3, the DNA is TGTGCCAGCAGCTTTCGCGGAGTCCGGAGTAATGAAAAACTGTTTTTT. This translates into CASSFRGVRSNEKLFF.

In its sample, this clone was seen a few times. The V call is TRBV19, the J call TRBJ2-5; 8 nucleotides line up with TRBD2. Germline loops: CDR1 LNHDA, CDR2 SQIVND (reference sequence). The CDR3 is 14 residues long. J was trimmed by 6 bases and V by 4 bases; bases with no gene match: 7. The CDR3 region has the DNA TGTGCCAGTAGTACCCAACTAGCGGCAAAGACCCAGTACTTC. This gives the protein CASSTQLAAKTQYF.

The CDR3 DNA follows: TGTGCCAGCAGCCAAGGAGGTTATCAGCCCCAGCATTTT. Protein: CASSQGGYQPQHF. This chain links TRBV3-1 (or the pseudogene TRBV3-2) with TRBJ1-5; D remains unclear. The CDR3 covers 13 residues. CDR1 is LGHDT, CDR2 YNNKEL, per germline (reference sequence). V dropped 1 base and J dropped 5 bases, with 6 bases sitting between them.

This clone was observed a single time. The chain has TRBV18 and TRBJ1-3; D gene ambiguous. The CDR3 covers 15 residues. Germline-derived CDR1 and CDR2 are KGHSH and LQKENI. The V and J ends lost 3 bases and 6 bases respectively, with 15 bases between them. CDR3 sequence reads: CASSPPGSGENTIYF. In DNA form, the CDR3 reads TGTGCCAGCTCACCGCCCGGGTCGGGAGAAAACACCATATATTTT.

This chain uses TRBV7-2 with TRBJ1-6, with D unclear. Trimming pared 5 bases from V and 6 bases from J, leaving 17 bases between. The CDR3 runs 16 residues. Germline assignment: CDR1 SGHTA and CDR2 FQGNSA. CDR3 nucleotide sequence: TGTGCCAGCAGCCAGACGGGTAGTGGTCGTAATTCACCCCTCCACTTT. Residues: CASSQTGSGRNSPLHF.

The V and J genes are TRBV7-2 and TRBJ2-1; 9 bases align to TRBD2. Germline V gene sequence: CDR1 SGHTA, CDR2 FQGNSA. After removal of 4 bases from V and 14 bases from J, the junction contained 9 bases not matched to a gene. The CDR3 sequence is 13 residues long. The CDR3 nucleotides read TGTGCCAGCAGCTCCTCAGCGGGGGGCGAAGAGTTCTTC. It is translated as CASSSSAGGEEFF.

V usage is TRBV5-5 and J usage is TRBJ1-1; no reliable D call. Germline assignment: CDR1 SGHKS and CDR2 YYEKEE (reference sequence). V shed 4 bases and J shed 1 base, with 14 bases lying between them. The length of the CDR3 is 15 residues. Here the CDR3 DNA reads TGTGCCAGCAGCCCGGCGGGAACATCGAACACTGAAGCTTTCTTT. Encoded protein: CASSPAGTSNTEAFF.

This chain joins TRBV3-1 (or the pseudogene TRBV3-2) and TRBJ1-4; 7 nucleotides align to TRBD1. CDR1 is LGHDT, CDR2 YNNKEL, per germline (reference sequence). Germline trimming cut 2 bases from V and 3 bases from J; bases unmatched to any gene: 3. The CDR3 contains 15 residues. In nucleotides, the CDR3 is TGTGCCAGCAGCCAAATGGGGACAGCTAATGAAAAACTGTTTTTT. This translates into CASSQMGTANEKLFF.